The sequence of this T cell receptor beta chain was determined in a study of blood T cell repertoires in COVID-19. Study overall: Collection of acute and convalescent COVID-19 samples took place in the United States, Italy and Spain.

In the authors' workflow: Estimates of nucleated cell counts were drawn from the amplification of reference gene primers. The protocol was immunoSEQ multiplex PCR, while the TCRdb copy is restricted to in-frame clones and leaves out a portion. The DNA was the basis for D and trimming; V, J and clone size are from that table. The data hold about 130,000 clones, with approximately 80% observed a single time. CDR1 and CDR2 (germline): SNHLY, FYNNEI. This CDR3 is 14 amino acids long. V lost 5 bases and J lost 3; bases outside the gene matches: 6. Material for sequencing was peripheral blood. This receptor was taken from a man aged 35-49 years with active or convalescent COVID-19. V gene TRBV2 combines with J gene TRBJ2-7; the match to TRBD1 covers 8 bases. The CDR3 coding sequence is TGTGCCAGCAGTTTCCATGACAGGGGCTACGAGCAGTACTTC. The encoded protein is CASSFHDRGYEQYF.